A single sample gave rise to the 14 T cell receptor beta chains below, sequenced in a study of blood T cell repertoires in COVID-19 (dated by TCRdb to the early 2020s). Libraries were prepared through the immunoSEQ multiplex PCR assay. As stored in TCRdb, this immuneACCESS dataset retains in-frame rearrangements with V and J assigned. A fraction of the clones does not appear; measured against another copy, unresolved V genes explain less than half of the discrepancy, and the remainder lacks a known reason. Here the sample has 250,000 to 350,000 clones; about nine tenths occur a single time. The biggest ten clones account for about 2.3% of the sample. The specimen was peripheral blood. The receptors were gathered from a young man with active or convalescent COVID-19.

The V and J genes are TRBV6-5 and TRBJ1-1; TRBD1 matches 8 bases. The CDR3 covers 15 residues. Germline CDR1 MNHEY, CDR2 SVGAGI. V was pared by 8 bases and J by 4 bases, with 12 bases of the junction left unmatched. CDR3 residues: CASRARTGLGTEAFF. CDR3 DNA sequence: TGTGCCAGCCGGGCCCGGACAGGGCTTGGCACTGAAGCTTTCTTT.

The V call is TRBV5-1, the J call TRBJ1-4, with no clear D. V lost 3 bases and J 5 bases, leaving 8 bases between the germline ends. There are 13 residues in the CDR3. CDR1 and CDR2 (germline): SGHRS, YFSETQ. For the CDR3, the DNA is TGCGCCAGCAGCTCAGGCTTCAATGAAAAACTGTTTTTT. As protein: CASSSGFNEKLFF.

The rearrangement links TRBV5-4 to TRBJ2-1; a weak D match, TRBD1 (5 bases). V lost 4 bases and J 4 bases, leaving 12 bases between the germline ends. The CDR3 runs 14 residues. Germline V gene lookup returns CDR1 SGHNT and CDR2 YYREEE (reference sequence). CDR3 protein: CASSTPTDYNEQFF. The CDR3 DNA follows: TGTGCCAGCAGCACCCCGACAGATTACAATGAGCAGTTCTTC.

The chain combines TRBV14 with TRBJ2-3; D unresolved. V dropped 3 bases and J dropped 1 base, with 8 bases sitting between them. Per the germline V gene, CDR1 is SGHDN and CDR2 is FVKESK. The CDR3 covers 14 residues. CDR3 protein: CASSQYGGTDTQYF. DNA of the CDR3: TGTGCCAGCAGCCAGTACGGAGGCACAGATACGCAGTATTTT.

The table lists this clone with a few counts. The genes are TRBV5-1 and TRBJ1-3; D gene uncertain. CDR1 and CDR2 (germline): SGHRS, YFSETQ. This CDR3 is 15 amino acids long. V lost 4 bases and J lost 0, with 11 bases in between. CDR3 amino acids: CASSPAPVSGNTIYF. The CDR3 nucleotides read TGCGCCAGCAGCCCCGCTCCGGTCTCTGGAAACACCATATATTTT.

This clone was seen once. The chain recombines TRBV5-1 with TRBJ2-1; 12 nucleotides line up with TRBD2. The CDR3 consists of 15 residues. Germline-derived CDR1 and CDR2 are SGHRS and YFSETQ. The V gene end was trimmed by 4 bases and the J gene end by 8 bases; junction bases not matched to a gene: 7. The CDR3 coding sequence is TGCGCCAGCAGCACGACTAGCGGGGGTTTCTATGAGCAGTTCTTC. Amino acid sequence: CASSTTSGGFYEQFF. Supplemented by reference TRBV5-1 and TRBJ2-1, the full variable domain reads KAGVTQTPRYLIKTRGQQVTLSCSPISGHRSVSWYQQTPGQGLQFLFEYFSETQRNKGNFPGRFSGRQFSNSRSEMNVSTLELGDSALYLCASSTTSGGFYEQFFGPGTRLTVL.

The gene calls are TRBV19 and TRBJ2-7, with D uncertain. The V end was cut by 0 bases, the J end by 4 bases, with 16 bases between. The CDR3 runs 16 residues. CDR1 LNHDA and CDR2 SQIVND come from the germline V gene (reference sequence). The CDR3 DNA is TGTGCCAGTAGTATAGACCTCAGCAGACTTTCATACGAGCAGTACTTC. This translates into CASSIDLSRLSYEQYF.

The chain employs TRBV7-9 and TRBJ2-1, with 8 bases lining up with TRBD2. The CDR3 is 18 amino acids. Per the germline V gene, CDR1 is SEHNR and CDR2 is FQNEAQ (reference sequence). Trimming at V came to 4 bases and at J to 3 bases, leaving 14 bases not matched to a gene. The CDR3 is CASSSRLGSGTNYNEQFF. CDR3 bases: TGTGCCAGCAGCTCCCGGCTTGGTAGCGGGACCAACTACAATGAGCAGTTCTTC.

The V and J genes are TRBV18 and TRBJ1-2, with a tentative D call TRBD1 (5 bases). This CDR3 comprises 15 residues. Trimming left V 4 bases short and J 5 bases short, with 17 bases between. Germline loops: CDR1 KGHSH, CDR2 LQKENI. The CDR3 spells CASSRQGVDGYGYTF. Here the CDR3 DNA reads TGTGCCAGCTCACGCCAGGGTGTCGACGGGTATGGCTACACCTTC.

V and J are TRBV7-8 and TRBJ2-7; 9 positions agree with TRBD1. This CDR3 is 15 amino acids long. Germline trimming cut 1 base from V and 7 bases from J; bases unmatched to any gene: 8. Germline CDR1 is SGHVS and CDR2 is FQNEAQ. The DNA of the CDR3 is TGTGCCAGCAGCTTAGTAGGGACAGGGTGGCGGGAGCAGTACTTC. Its translation is CASSLVGTGWREQYF. The whole variable domain, remainder taken from reference TRBV7-8 and TRBJ2-7, is GAGVSQSPRYKVAKRGQDVALRCDPISGHVSLFWYQQALGQGPEFLTYFQNEAQLDKSGLPSDRFFAERPEGSVSTLKIQRTQQEDSAVYLCASSLVGTGWREQYFGPGTRLTVT.

The chain recombines TRBV7-9 with TRBJ1-5; D is undetermined. The V and J ends lost 11 bases and 1 base respectively, with 6 bases between them. The V gene's germline CDR1 is SEHNR and CDR2 FQNEAQ (reference sequence). The CDR3 is made up of 11 amino acids. The CDR3 DNA sequence: TGTGCCGTCCAGAGCAATCAGCCCCAGCATTTT. Protein: CAVQSNQPQHF.

This chain connects TRBV6-2 or TRBV6-3 to TRBJ1-5; TRBD1 agrees at 7 bases. In germline, CDR1 is MNHEY, CDR2 SVGEGT. The CDR3 has 20 amino acids. Unmatched junction bases numbered 16, after V lost 2 bases and J lost 0 bases. The CDR3 region is CASSYPVEIGTDHSNQPQHF. CDR3 coding DNA: TGTGCCAGCAGTTACCCAGTCGAGATCGGGACAGATCATAGCAATCAGCCCCAGCATTTT.

V usage is TRBV13 and J usage is TRBJ1-1; the D gene is possibly TRBD1 (5 bases). Trimming stripped 0 bases from V and 10 bases from J, with 12 bases between. Germline CDR1 reads PRHDT; CDR2 reads FYEKMQ (reference sequence). The CDR3 totals 13 residues. CDR3 loop: CASSLGQDIRAFF. The CDR3 DNA reads TGTGCCAGCAGCTTAGGACAGGACATAAGAGCTTTCTTT. Variable domain in full (rest from reference TRBV13 and TRBJ1-1): AAGVIQSPRHLIKEKRETATLKCYPIPRHDTVYWYQQGPGQDPQFLISFYEKMQSDKGSIPDRFSAQQFSDYHSELNMSSLELGDSALYFCASSLGQDIRAFFGQGTRLTVV.

This clone was seen just once. The chain combines TRBV21-1 with TRBJ2-7; the listed D gene, TRBD1, was not tested against the DNA. TRBV21-1 is a pseudogene. CDR3 length: 19 amino acids. In DNA form, the CDR3 reads TGTGCCAGCAGCCAACCGGACGGAGAAGGGACAGAGGAGACGTACGAGCAGTACTTC. The encoded protein is CASSQPDGEGTEETYEQYF.